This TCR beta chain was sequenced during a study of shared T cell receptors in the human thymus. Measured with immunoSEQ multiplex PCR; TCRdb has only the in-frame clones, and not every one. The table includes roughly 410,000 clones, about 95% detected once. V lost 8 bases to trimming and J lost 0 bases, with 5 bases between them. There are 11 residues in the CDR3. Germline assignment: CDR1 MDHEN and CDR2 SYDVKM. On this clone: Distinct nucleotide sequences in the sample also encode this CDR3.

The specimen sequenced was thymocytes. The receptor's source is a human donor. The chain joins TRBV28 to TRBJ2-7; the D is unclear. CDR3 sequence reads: CASSSSYEQYF. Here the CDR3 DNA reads TGTGCCAGCTCAAGCTCCTACGAGCAGTACTTC.